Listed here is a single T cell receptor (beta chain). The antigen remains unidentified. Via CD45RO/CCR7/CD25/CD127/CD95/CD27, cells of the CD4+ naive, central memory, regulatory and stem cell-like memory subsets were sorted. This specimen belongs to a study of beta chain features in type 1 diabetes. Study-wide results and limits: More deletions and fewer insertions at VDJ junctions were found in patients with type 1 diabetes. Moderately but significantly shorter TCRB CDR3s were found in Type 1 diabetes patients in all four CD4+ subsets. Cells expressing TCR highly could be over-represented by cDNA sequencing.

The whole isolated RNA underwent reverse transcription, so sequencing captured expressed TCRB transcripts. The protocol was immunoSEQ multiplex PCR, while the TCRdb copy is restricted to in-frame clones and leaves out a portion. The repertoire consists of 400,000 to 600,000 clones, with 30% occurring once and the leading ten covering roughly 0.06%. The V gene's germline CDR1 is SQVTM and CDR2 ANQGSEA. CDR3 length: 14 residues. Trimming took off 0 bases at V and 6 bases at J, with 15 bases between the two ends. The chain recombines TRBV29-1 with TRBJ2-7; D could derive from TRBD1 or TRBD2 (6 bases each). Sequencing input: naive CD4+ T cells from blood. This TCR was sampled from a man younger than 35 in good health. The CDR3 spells CSVEEGTGRSEQYF. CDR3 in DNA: TGCAGCGTTGAAGAGGGAACAGGGAGGAGCGAGCAGTACTTC.